This entry concerns a single TCR beta chain. Deletions cut 3 bases from V and 1 base from J, with 15 bases between. This CDR3 is 16 amino acids long. Looked up from germline, CDR1 is SNHLY and CDR2 is FYNNEI. PCR was performed using 60 Vbeta and 13 Jbeta primers. TCRdb's table, derived via immunoSEQ multiplex PCR, lists solely in-frame clones and lacks some. The sample includes 180,000 or so clones, about three quarters of them seen just once. This entry is derived from a study of cytomegalovirus exposure and HLA in healthy donors. Study background: Drawn from HLA-typed donors, tens of millions of unique TCRs were held in an early data release.

The origin of this receptor is a man aged 35 to 55 in good health and CMV-seropositive. The sequenced sample consisted of PBMCs. This sequence joins TRBV2 and TRBJ1-1; possible D gene TRBD1, 6 bases. The CDR3, as DNA: TGTGCCAGCAGTGAGGGGACCGGGGGGCCGAACACTGAAGCTTTCTTT. It encodes CASSEGTGGPNTEAFF.